This passage covers 10 T cell receptor beta chains from one sample sequenced in a study of CD8 T cells in Susac syndrome. Roughly 0.45 to 1 ug RNA was reverse transcribed with random hexamers. TCRdb fed the immunoSEQ multiplex PCR reads into MiXCR, producing one record per CDR3 protein. This table holds about 300,000 distinct CDR3 sequences, 65% to 90% found once. Sequencing was performed on CD8+ T cells from PBMCs. These receptors came from a human donor with multiple sclerosis.

Here the CDR3 reads CASSEDFRDTEAFF. The CDR3 DNA reads TGTGCCAGCAGTGAAGACTTCAGGGACACTGAAGCTTTCTTT. The rearrangement links TRBV2 to TRBJ1-1; D possibly corresponds to TRBD1 (5 bases). This CDR3 is 14 amino acids long. V was clipped by 1 base and J by 3 bases, with 9 bases between them. The germline CDR1 and CDR2 sequences are SNHLY and FYNNEI.

This clonotype was found a few times. The rearrangement links TRBV4-1 to TRBJ2-7; TRBD2 might be the D (5 bases). Germline lookup yields CDR1 MGHRA and CDR2 YSYEKL. The CDR3 is 16 amino acids. The ends were cut back, 1 base at V and 1 base at J, with 14 bases in the middle. CDR3 amino acids: CASSQVSGIMSYEQYF. In DNA form, the CDR3 reads TGCGCCAGCAGCCAAGTGTCCGGGATCATGTCCTACGAGCAGTACTTC.

V and J are TRBV6-5 and TRBJ1-3, with D unclear. Germline loops: CDR1 MNHEY, CDR2 SVGAGI. V lost 6 bases to trimming and J lost 0 bases, with 12 bases between them. The CDR3 has 15 residues. CDR3 region: CASSSTPNSGNTIYF. The DNA for the CDR3 is TGTGCCAGCAGCTCAACACCAAACTCTGGAAACACCATATATTTT.

This chain uses TRBV30 with TRBJ1-2, with D tentatively TRBD1 (5 bases). The V and J ends lost 2 bases and 8 bases respectively, with 15 bases between them. Germline V gene lookup returns CDR1 GTSNPN and CDR2 SVGIG (reference sequence). This CDR3 is built from 13 residues. The CDR3 coding sequence is TGTGCCTGGAGTTTTGGGGACGGCGGGGGCTACACCTTC. Its protein is CAWSFGDGGGYTF.

The J gene is TRBJ2-6, the V gene TRBV4-3; D may correspond to TRBD1 or TRBD2 (5 bases each). The ends were cut back, 2 bases at V and 1 base at J, with 24 bases in the middle. This CDR3 spans 21 amino acids. Germline V gene lookup returns CDR1 LGHNA and CDR2 YSLEER. CDR3 DNA sequence: TGCGCCAGCAGCCAACTCTTGGGACGCCTGGATGAAGAGTCTGGGGCCAACGTCCTGACTTTC. Its protein is CASSQLLGRLDEESGANVLTF.

CDR3 nucleotide sequence: TGTGCCAGCACAACGGAGAGCTCCTACAATGAGCAGTTCTTC. It translates to CASTTESSYNEQFF. This sequence joins TRBV6-6 and TRBJ2-1; D unclear. V was cut by 7 bases and J by 0 bases, with 10 bases left in between. Germline CDR1 reads MNHNY; CDR2 reads SVGAGI (reference sequence). This CDR3 comprises 14 residues.

The chain carries TRBV5-1 and TRBJ2-3, with D perhaps matching TRBD2 (7 bases). Germline values: CDR1 SGHRS, CDR2 YFSETQ. The germline V and J ends were trimmed by 3 bases and 4 bases, with 27 bases remaining between them. The CDR3 is 19 amino acids. The CDR3 reads CASSWGGPGRTSRADTQYF. The CDR3 DNA is TGCGCCAGCAGCTGGGGGGGGCCGGGCCGGACCTCCAGGGCAGATACGCAGTATTTT. Supplemented by reference TRBV5-1 and TRBJ2-3, the full variable domain reads KAGVTQTPRYLIKTRGQQVTLSCSPISGHRSVSWYQQTPGQGLQFLFEYFSETQRNKGNFPGRFSGRQFSNSRSEMNVSTLELGDSALYLCASSWGGPGRTSRADTQYFGPGTRLTVL.

CDR3 sequence (DNA): TGTGCCAGCAGTTTACAGACCCAGTACTTC. Translation gives CASSLQTQYF. The rearrangement joins TRBV27 to TRBJ2-5, with D hard to call. The CDR3 totals 10 residues. Looked up from germline, CDR1 is MNHEY and CDR2 is SMNVEV (reference sequence). Trimming removed 2 bases at V and 6 bases at J, with 1 base between.

The V gene is TRBV28, the J gene TRBJ2-7, with 8 nucleotides matching TRBD1. V was pared by 6 bases and J by 2 bases, with 9 bases of the junction left unmatched. Germline V gene sequence: CDR1 MDHEN, CDR2 SYDVKM. The CDR3 covers 15 residues. CDR3 in amino acids: CASSRTDRAPYEQYF. In DNA form, the CDR3 reads TGTGCCAGCAGCCGCACGGACAGGGCCCCCTACGAGCAGTACTTC.

The chain carries TRBV28 and TRBJ2-3; 9 nucleotides match TRBD2. V dropped 5 bases and J dropped 6; count of bases not matched to a gene: 18. This CDR3 is built from 18 residues. Germline lookup yields CDR1 MDHEN and CDR2 SYDVKM. The CDR3 region is CASSPPFPTSGGRDTQYF. CDR3 DNA sequence: TGTGCCAGCAGTCCCCCCTTTCCGACTAGCGGAGGCAGGGATACGCAGTATTTT.